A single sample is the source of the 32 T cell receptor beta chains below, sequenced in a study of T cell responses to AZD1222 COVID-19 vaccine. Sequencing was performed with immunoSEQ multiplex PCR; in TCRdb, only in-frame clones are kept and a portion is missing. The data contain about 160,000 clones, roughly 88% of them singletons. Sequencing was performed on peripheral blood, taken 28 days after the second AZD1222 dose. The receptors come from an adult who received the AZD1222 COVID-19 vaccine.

The CDR3 DNA reads TGTGCCAGCAGTGGGGGGTTCAGGGAGACCCAGTACTTC. Protein sequence: CASSGGFRETQYF. The chain recombines TRBV12-3 or TRBV12-4 with TRBJ2-5, with a weak D call TRBD2 (6 bases). The CDR3 has 13 residues. V was pared by 5 bases and J by 5 bases, with 12 bases between.

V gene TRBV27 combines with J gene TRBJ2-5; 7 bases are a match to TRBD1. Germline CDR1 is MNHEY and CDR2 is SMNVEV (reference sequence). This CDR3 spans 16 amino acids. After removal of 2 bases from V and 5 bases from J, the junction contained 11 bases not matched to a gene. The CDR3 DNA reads TGTGCCAGCAGTTTAACTCCGACAGGGTTATTGGAGACCCAGTACTTC. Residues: CASSLTPTGLLETQYF.

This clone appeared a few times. This CDR3 reads CASSEVGSGGPAYNEQFF. As DNA, the CDR3 is TGTGCCAGCAGTGAAGTGGGTAGCGGGGGGCCAGCCTACAATGAGCAGTTCTTC. V gene TRBV6-1 combines with J gene TRBJ2-1, with TRBD2 matching 10 bases. Per the germline V gene, CDR1 is MNHNS and CDR2 is SASEGT. The CDR3 length is 18 residues. J lost 2 bases, V lost 1 base, and 8 bases had no gene match.

CDR3 nucleotide sequence: TGTGCCACCAGCAGCCTCCGACTAGCGGGGACCTACGAGCAGTACTTC. Encoded protein: CATSSLRLAGTYEQYF. The V call is TRBV15, the J call TRBJ2-7; 11 positions match TRBD2. The germline V gene encodes CDR1 LNHNV and CDR2 YYDKDF (reference sequence). With V trimmed by 3 bases and J by 2 bases, 6 bases remained unmatched. CDR3 length: 16 residues.

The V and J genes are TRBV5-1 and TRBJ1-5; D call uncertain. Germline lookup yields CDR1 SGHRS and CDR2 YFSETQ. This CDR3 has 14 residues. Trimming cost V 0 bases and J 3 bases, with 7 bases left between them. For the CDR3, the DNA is TGCGCCAGCAGCTTGGCCGGGTTCAATCAGCCCCAGCATTTT. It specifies CASSLAGFNQPQHF.

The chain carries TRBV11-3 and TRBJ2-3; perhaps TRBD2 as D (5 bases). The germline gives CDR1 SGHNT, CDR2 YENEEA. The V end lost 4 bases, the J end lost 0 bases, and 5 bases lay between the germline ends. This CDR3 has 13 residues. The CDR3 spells CASSWRSTDTQYF. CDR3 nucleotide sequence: TGTGCCAGCAGCTGGAGGAGCACAGATACGCAGTATTTT.

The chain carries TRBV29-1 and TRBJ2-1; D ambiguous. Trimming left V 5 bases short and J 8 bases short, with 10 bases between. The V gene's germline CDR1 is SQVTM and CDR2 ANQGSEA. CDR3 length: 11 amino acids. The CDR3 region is CSVNEMDEQFF. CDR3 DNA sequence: TGCAGCGTTAATGAGATGGATGAGCAGTTCTTC.

The CDR3 reads CASSPGVTGGPYGYTF. DNA of the CDR3: TGTGCCAGCTCACCGGGAGTTACAGGGGGACCCTATGGCTACACCTTC. The chain has TRBV18 and TRBJ1-2, with 8 bases fitting TRBD1. The length of the CDR3 is 16 residues. CDR1 is KGHSH and CDR2 is LQKENI in the germline V gene. The J segment lost 4 bases and the V segment lost 3 bases, leaving 10 bases of the junction unmatched.

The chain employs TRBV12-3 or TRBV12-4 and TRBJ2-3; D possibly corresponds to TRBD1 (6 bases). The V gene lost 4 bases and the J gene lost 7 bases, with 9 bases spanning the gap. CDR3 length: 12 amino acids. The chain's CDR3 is CASSSTGYTQYF. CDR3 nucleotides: TGTGCCAGCAGTTCTACAGGGTATACGCAGTATTTT.

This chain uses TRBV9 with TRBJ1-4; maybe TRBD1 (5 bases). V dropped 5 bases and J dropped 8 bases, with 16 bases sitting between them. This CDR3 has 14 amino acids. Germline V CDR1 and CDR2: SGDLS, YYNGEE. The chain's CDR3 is CASSGGSANEKLFF. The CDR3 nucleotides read TGTGCCAGCAGTGGGGGATCTGCAAACGAAAAACTGTTTTTT.

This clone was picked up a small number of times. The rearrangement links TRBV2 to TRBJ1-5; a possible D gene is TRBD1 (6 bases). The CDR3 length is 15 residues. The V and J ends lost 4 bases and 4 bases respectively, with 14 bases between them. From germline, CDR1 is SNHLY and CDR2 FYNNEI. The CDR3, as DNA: TGTGCCAGCAGTGGTCAGGGGTCGAGAAATCAGCCCCAGCATTTT. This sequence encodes CASSGQGSRNQPQHF. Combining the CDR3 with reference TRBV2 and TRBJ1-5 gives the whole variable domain EPEVTQTPSHQVTQMGQEVILRCVPISNHLYFYWYRQILGQKVEFLVSFYNNEISEKSEIFDDQFSVERPDGSNFTLKIRSTKLEDSAMYFCASSGQGSRNQPQHFGDGTRLSIL.

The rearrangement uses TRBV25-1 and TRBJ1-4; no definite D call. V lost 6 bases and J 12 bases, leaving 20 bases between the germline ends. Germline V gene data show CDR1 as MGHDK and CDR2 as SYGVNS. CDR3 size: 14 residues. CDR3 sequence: CASSEKNTGPELFF. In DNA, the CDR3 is TGTGCCAGCAGCGAGAAAAATACCGGTCCGGAACTGTTTTTT. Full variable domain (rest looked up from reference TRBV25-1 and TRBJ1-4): EADIYQTPRYLVIGTGKKITLECSQTMGHDKMYWYQQDPGMELHLIHYSYGVNSTEKGDLSSESTVSRIRTEHFPLTLESARPSHTSQYLCASSEKNTGPELFFGSGTQLSVL.

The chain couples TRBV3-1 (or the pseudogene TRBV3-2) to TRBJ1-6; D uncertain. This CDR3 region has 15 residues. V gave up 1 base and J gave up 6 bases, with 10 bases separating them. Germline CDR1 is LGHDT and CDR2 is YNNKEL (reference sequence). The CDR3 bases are TGTGCCAGCAGCCAAGCTGGGGATTTTAATTCACCCCTCCACTTT. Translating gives CASSQAGDFNSPLHF.

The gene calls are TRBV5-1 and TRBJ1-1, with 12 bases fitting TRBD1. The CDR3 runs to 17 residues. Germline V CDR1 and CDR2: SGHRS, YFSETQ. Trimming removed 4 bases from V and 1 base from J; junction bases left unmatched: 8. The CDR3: CASSGFWDRGPNTEAFF. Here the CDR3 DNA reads TGCGCCAGCAGCGGCTTCTGGGACAGGGGGCCGAACACTGAAGCTTTCTTT.

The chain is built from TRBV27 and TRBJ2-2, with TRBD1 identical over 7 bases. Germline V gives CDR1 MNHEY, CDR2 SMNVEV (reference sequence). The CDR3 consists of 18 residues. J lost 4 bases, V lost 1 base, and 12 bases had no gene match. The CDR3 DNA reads TGTGCCAGCAGTTTATTTGGGGACAGAAGGGAGATCACCGGGGAGCTGTTTTTT. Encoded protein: CASSLFGDRREITGELFF.

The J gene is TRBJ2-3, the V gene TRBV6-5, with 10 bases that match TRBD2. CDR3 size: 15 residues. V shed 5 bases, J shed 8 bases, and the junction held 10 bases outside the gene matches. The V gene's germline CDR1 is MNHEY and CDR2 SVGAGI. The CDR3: CASSQTSGVGGTQYF. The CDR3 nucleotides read TGTGCCAGCAGTCAAACTAGCGGGGTGGGCGGTACGCAGTATTTT.

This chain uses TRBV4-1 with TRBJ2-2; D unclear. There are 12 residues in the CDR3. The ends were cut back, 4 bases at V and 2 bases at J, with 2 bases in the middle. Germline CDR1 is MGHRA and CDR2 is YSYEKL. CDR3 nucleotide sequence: TGCGCCAGCAGCCTCAACACCGGGGAGCTGTTTTTT. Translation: CASSLNTGELFF.

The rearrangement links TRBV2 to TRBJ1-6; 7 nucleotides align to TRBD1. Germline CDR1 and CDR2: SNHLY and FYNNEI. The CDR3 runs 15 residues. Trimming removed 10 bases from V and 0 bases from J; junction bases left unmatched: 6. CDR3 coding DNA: TGTGCCATTTGGACAGGCAGCTCCTATAATTCACCCCTCCACTTT. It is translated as CAIWTGSSYNSPLHF.

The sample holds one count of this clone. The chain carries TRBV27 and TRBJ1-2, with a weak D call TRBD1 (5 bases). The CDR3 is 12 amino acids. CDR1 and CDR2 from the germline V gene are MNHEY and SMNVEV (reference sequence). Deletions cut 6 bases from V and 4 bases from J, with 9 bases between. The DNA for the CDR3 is TGTGCCAGCAGCCCAGACAGCTATGGCTACACCTTC. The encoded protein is CASSPDSYGYTF.

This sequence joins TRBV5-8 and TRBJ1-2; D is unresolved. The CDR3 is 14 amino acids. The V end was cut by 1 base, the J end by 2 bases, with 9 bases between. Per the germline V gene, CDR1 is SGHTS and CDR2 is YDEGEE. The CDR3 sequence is CASSLIISNYGYTF. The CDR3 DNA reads TGTGCCAGCAGCTTGATAATCTCCAACTATGGCTACACCTTC. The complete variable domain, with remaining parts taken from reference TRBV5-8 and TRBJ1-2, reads EAGVTQSPTHLIKTRGQQATLRCSPISGHTSVYWYQQALGLGLQFLLWYDEGEERNRGNFPPRFSGRQFPNYSSELNVNALELEDSALYLCASSLIISNYGYTFGSGTRLTVV.

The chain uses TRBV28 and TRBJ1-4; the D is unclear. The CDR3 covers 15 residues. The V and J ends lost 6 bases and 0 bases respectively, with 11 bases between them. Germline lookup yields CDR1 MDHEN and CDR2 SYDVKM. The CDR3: CASSSPLTTNEKLFF. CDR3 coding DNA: TGTGCCAGCAGCTCTCCGTTAACAACTAATGAAAAACTGTTTTTT.

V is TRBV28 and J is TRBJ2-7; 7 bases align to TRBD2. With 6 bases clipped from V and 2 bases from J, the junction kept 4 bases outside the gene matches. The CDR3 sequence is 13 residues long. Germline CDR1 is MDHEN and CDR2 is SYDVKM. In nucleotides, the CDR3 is TGTGCCAGCAGCTGGGGGGGTCCCTACGAGCAGTACTTC. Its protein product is CASSWGGPYEQYF.

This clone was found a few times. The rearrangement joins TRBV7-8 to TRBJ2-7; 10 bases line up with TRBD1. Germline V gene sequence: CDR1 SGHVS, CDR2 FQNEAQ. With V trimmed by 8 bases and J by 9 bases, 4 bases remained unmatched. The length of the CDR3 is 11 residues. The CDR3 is CASGQGGLQYF. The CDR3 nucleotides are TGTGCCAGCGGACAGGGGGGGTTGCAGTACTTC.

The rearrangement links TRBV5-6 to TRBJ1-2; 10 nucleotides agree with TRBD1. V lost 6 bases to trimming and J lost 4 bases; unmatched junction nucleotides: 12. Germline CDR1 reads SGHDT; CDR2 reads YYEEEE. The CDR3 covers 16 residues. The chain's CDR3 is CASNPWGTGAIYGYTF. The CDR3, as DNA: TGTGCCAGCAACCCCTGGGGGACAGGGGCCATCTATGGCTACACCTTC.

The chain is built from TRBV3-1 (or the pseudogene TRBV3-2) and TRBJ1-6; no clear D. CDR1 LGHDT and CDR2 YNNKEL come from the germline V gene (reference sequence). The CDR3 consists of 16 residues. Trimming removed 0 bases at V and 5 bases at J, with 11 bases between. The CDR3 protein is CASSQESGLNNSPLHF. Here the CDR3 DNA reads TGTGCCAGCAGCCAAGAATCGGGCCTGAATAATTCACCCCTCCACTTT.

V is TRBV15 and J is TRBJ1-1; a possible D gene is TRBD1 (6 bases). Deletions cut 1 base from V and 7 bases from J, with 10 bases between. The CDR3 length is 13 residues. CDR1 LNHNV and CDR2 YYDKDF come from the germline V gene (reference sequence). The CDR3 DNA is TGTGCCACCAGCAGAGTAGGGGGTAATGAAGCTTTCTTT. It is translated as CATSRVGGNEAFF.

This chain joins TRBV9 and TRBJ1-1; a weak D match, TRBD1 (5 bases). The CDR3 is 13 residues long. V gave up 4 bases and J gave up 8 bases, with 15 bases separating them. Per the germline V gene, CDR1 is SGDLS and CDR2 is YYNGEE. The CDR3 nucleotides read TGTGCCAGCAGCCTCCTACAGGATTTAGAAGCTTTCTTT. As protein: CASSLLQDLEAFF.

CDR3 bases: TGTGCCAGCAGTGAAACAGGGGTGTACGAGCAGTACTTC. Translated, it gives CASSETGVYEQYF. The gene calls are TRBV2 and TRBJ2-7; 7 nucleotides agree with TRBD1. The germline CDR1 and CDR2 sequences are SNHLY and FYNNEI. The length of the CDR3 is 13 residues. Trimming at V came to 2 bases and at J to 4 bases, leaving 2 bases not matched to a gene.

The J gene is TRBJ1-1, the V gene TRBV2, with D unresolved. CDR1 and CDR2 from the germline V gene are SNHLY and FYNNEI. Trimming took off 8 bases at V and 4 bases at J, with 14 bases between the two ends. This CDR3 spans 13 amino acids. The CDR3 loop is CASSRGMGTEAFF. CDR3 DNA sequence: TGTGCCAGCTCTCGGGGTATGGGCACTGAAGCTTTCTTT. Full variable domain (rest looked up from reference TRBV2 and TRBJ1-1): EPEVTQTPSHQVTQMGQEVILRCVPISNHLYFYWYRQILGQKVEFLVSFYNNEISEKSEIFDDQFSVERPDGSNFTLKIRSTKLEDSAMYFCASSRGMGTEAFFGQGTRLTVV.

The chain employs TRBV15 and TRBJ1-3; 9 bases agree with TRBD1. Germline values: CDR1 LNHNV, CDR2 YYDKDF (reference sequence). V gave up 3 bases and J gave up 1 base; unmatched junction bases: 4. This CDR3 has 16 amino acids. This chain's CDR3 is CATSRRDRASGNTIYF. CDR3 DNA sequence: TGTGCCACCAGCAGGCGGGACAGGGCATCTGGAAACACCATATATTTT.

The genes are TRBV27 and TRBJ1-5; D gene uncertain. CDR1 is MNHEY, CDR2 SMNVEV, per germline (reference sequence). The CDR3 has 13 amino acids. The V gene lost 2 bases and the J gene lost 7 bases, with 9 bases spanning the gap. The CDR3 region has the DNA TGTGCCAGCAGTTTAATAGGGAAGCAGCCCCAGCATTTT. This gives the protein CASSLIGKQPQHF.

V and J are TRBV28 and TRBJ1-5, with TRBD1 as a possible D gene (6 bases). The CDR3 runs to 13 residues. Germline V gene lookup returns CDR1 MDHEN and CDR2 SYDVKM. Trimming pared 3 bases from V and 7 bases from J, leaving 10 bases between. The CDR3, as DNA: TGTGCCAGCAGTTTTCCAGGGGAGCAGCCCCAGCATTTT. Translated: CASSFPGEQPQHF.